The entry that follows covers one T cell receptor (beta chain) sequence. The study drew participants aged about 18 to 89 years from approximately 23 US areas. Recovered Cohort 3 donors showed two negative PCRs, clearance, or symptom resolution. Study processing details: By means of reference gene primer amplification, nucleated cell counts were estimated. Method: immunoSEQ multiplex PCR; TCRdb's copy keeps in-frame clones and lacks some. For V, J and clone size, that table is used; D and trimming come from the DNA. The top ten hold approximately 0.7% of the sample, which has 450,000 to 600,000 clones, 87% seen once. This sample was taken from a study of blood T cell repertoires in COVID-19. Study information: The analysed material was cDNA or gDNA that came from T cells, B-cell-depleted T cells, or PBMCs.

The CDR3 consists of 15 residues. Germline loops: CDR1 SGHVS, CDR2 FNYEAQ. Trimming took 5 bases from V and 3 from J; bases not matched to a gene: 4. Sequenced: PBMCs or T cells enriched from blood (not recorded which). The chain is built from TRBV7-6 and TRBJ2-7; 13 bases match TRBD2. This TCR came from a woman aged 18-35 years who had recovered from COVID-19. The CDR3 bases are TGTGCCAGCAGCATAGGGACTAGCGGGGACTACGAGCAGTACTTC. Its protein is CASSIGTSGDYEQYF.